This TCR beta chain appears in the sequencing data of a study of radiotherapy plus CTLA-4 blockade in lung cancer. Study background: Disease control reached more than 25%, with objective responses in roughly 17%. General study findings and limits: Dynamics of early blood T cell clones, together with interferon-beta, were reportedly the best predictors of response.

Data came from immunoSEQ multiplex PCR; TCRdb stores just in-frame clones and leaves some out. The sample lists approximately 80,000 clones, roughly four fifths occurring once. People whose metastatic non-small-cell lung cancer was chemo-refractory got focal radiation along with CTLA-4 blockade by ipilimumab. The germline V gene has CDR1 SGHKS and CDR2 YYEKEE (reference sequence). This CDR3 has 16 amino acids. V lost 3 bases and J 6 bases, leaving 19 bases between the germline ends. Notes on this clone: Its antigen is currently unknown.

The chain uses TRBV5-5 and TRBJ1-5, with D possibly being TRBD1 (5 bases). The receptor's source is a human donor with non-small cell lung cancer whose response to radiotherapy plus ipilimumab could not be evaluated. Here the sequenced sample was peripheral blood, taken from a patient treated with radiotherapy plus ipilimumab. CDR3 loop: CASSSEWGMGGQPQHF. CDR3 sequence (DNA): TGTGCCAGCAGCTCTGAATGGGGGATGGGGGGTCAGCCCCAGCATTTT.